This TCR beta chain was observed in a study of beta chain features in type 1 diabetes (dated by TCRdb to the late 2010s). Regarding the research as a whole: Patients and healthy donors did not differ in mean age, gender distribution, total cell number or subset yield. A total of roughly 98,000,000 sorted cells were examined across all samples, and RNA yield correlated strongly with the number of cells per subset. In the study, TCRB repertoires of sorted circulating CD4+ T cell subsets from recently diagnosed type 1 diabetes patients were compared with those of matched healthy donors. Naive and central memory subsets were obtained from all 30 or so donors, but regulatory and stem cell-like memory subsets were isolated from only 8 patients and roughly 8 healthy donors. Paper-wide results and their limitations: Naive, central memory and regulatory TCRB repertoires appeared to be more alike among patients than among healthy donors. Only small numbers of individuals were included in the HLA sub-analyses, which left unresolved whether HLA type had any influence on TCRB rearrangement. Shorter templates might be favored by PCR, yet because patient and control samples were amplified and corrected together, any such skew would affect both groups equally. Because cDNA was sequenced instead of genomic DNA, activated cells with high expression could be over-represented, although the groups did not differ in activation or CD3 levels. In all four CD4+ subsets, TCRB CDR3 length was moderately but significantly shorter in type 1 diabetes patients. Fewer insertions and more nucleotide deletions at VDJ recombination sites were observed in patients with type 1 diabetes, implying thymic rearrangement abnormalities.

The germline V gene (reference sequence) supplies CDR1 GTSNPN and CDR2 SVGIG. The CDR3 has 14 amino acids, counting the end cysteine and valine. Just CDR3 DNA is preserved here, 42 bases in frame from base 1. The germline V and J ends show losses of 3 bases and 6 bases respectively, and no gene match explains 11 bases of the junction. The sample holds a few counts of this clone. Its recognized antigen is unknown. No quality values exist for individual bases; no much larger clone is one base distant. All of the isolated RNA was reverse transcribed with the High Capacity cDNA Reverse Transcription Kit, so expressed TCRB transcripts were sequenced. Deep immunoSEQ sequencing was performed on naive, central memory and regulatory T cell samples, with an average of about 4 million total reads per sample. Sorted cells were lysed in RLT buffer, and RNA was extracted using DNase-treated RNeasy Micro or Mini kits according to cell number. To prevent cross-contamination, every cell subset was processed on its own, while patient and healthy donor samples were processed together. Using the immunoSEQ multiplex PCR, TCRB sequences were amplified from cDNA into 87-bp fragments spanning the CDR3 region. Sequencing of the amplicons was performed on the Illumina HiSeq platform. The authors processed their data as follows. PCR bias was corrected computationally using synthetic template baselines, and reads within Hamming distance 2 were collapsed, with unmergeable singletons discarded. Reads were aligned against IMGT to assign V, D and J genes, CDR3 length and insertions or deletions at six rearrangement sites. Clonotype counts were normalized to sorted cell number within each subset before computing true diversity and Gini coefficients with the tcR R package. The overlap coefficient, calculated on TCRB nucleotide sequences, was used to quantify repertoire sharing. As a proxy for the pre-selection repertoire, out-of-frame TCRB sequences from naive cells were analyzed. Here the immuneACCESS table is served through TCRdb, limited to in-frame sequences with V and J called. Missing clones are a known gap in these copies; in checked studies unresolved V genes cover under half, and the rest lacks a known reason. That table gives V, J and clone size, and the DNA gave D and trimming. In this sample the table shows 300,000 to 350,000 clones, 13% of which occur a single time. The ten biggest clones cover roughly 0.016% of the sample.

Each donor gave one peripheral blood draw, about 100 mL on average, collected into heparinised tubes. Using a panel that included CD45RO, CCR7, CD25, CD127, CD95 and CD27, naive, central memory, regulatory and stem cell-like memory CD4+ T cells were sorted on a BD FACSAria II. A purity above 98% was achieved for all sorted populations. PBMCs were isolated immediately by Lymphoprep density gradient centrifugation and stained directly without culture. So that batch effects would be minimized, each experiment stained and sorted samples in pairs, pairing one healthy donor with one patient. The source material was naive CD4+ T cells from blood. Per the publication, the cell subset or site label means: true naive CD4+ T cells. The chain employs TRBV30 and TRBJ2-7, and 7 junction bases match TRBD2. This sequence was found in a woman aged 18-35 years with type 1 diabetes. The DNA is TGTGCCTGGAGCAGGACTAGGGCGAGGGCCGAGCAGTACGTC. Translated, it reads CAWSRTRARAEQYV.